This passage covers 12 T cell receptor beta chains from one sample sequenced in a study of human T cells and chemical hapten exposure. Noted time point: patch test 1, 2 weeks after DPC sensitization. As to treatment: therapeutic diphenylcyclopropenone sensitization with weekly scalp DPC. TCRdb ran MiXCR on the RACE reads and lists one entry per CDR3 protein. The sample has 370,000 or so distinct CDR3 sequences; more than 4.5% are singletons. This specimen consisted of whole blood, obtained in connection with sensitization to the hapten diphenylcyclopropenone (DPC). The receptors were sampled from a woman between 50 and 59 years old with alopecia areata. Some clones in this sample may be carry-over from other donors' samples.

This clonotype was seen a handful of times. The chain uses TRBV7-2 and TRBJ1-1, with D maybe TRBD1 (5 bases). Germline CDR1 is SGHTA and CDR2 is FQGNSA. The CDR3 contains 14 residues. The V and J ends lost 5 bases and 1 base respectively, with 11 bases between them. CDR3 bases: TGTGCCAGCAGCCGACAGACAGCGAACACTGAAGCTTTCTTT. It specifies CASSRQTANTEAFF.

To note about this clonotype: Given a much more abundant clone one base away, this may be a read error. The CDR3 DNA reads as TGCGCCAGCAGCCTACAGGAAACAGATACGCAGTTTTTT. This encodes CASSLQETDTQFF. V is TRBV5-1 and J is TRBJ2-3, with a weak D call TRBD1 (5 bases). This CDR3 is built from 13 residues. CDR1 is SGHRS, CDR2 YFSETQ, per germline. Complete variable domain (other parts from reference TRBV5-1 and TRBJ2-3): KAGVTQTPRYLIKTRGQQVTLSCSPISGHRSVSWYQQTPGQGLQFLFEYFSETQRNKGNFPGRFSGRQFSNSRSEMNVSTLELGDSALYLCASSLQETDTQFFGPGTRLTVL.

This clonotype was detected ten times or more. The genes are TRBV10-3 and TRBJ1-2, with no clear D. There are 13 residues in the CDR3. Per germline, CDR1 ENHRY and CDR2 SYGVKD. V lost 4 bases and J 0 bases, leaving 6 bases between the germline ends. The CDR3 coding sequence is TGTGCCATCAGTGGCGGGGCTAACTATGGCTACACCTTC. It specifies CAISGGANYGYTF.

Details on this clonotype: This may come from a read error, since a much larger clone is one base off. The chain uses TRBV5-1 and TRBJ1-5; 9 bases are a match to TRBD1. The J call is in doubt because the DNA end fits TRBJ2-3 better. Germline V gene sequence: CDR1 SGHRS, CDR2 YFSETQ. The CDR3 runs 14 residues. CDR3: CASSPGTGHQPQYF. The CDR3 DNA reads TGCGCCAGCAGTCCCGGGACAGGGCATCAGCCCCAGTATTTT.

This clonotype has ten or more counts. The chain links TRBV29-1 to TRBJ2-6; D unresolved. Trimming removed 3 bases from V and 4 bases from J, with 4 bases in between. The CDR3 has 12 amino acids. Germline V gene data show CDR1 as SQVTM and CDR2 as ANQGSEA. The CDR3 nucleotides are TGCAGCGTTGATACCGGGGCCAACGTCCTGACTTTC. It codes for CSVDTGANVLTF.

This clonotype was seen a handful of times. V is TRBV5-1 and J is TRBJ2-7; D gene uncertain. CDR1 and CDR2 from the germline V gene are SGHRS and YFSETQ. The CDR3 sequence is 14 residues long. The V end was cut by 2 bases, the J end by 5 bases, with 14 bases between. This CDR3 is CASSLRPLLDEQYF. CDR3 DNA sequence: TGCGCCAGCAGCTTACGGCCCCTTCTAGACGAGCAGTACTTC.

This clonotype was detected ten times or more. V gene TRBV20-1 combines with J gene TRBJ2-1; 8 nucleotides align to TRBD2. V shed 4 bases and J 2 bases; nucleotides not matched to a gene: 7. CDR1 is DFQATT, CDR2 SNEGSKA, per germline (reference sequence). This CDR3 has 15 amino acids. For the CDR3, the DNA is TGCAGTGCTACTGTACCGGGACTAGCCTACAATGAGCAGTTCTTC. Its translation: CSATVPGLAYNEQFF.

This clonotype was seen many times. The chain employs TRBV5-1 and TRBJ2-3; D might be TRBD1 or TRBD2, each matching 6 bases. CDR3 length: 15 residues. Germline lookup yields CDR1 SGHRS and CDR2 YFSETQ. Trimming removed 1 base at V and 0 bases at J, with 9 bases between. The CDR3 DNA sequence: TGCGCCAGCAGCTTGACAGGGACTAGCACAGATACGCAGTATTTT. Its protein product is CASSLTGTSTDTQYF. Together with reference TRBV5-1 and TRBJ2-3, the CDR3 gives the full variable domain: KAGVTQTPRYLIKTRGQQVTLSCSPISGHRSVSWYQQTPGQGLQFLFEYFSETQRNKGNFPGRFSGRQFSNSRSEMNVSTLELGDSALYLCASSLTGTSTDTQYFGPGTRLTVL.

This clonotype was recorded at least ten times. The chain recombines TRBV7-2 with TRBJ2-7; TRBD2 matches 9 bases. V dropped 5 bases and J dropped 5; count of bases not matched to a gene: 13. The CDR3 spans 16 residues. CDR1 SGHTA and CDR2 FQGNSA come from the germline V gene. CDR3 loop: CASSPIVGGRAHEQYF. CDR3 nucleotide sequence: TGTGCCAGCAGCCCCATCGTTGGCGGGAGGGCCCACGAGCAGTACTTC.

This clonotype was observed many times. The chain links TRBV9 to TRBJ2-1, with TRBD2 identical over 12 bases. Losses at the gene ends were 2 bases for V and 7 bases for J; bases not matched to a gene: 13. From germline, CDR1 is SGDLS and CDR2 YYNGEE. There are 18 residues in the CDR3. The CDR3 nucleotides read TGTGCCAGCAGCGTCGGGCTAGCGGGAGGGTCCCCCCAGAATGAGCAGTTCTTC. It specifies CASSVGLAGGSPQNEQFF.

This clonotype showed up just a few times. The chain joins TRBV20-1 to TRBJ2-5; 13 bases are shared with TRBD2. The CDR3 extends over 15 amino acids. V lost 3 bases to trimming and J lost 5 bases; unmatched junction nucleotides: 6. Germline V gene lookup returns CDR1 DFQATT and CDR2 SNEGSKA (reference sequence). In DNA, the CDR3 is TGCAGTGCTAGGCCGACTAGCGGGGGGTTGGAGACCCAGTACTTC. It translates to CSARPTSGGLETQYF.

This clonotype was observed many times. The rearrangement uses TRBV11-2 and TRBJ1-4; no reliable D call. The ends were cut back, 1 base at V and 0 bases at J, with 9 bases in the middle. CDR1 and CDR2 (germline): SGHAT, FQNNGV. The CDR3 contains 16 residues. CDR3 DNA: TGTGCCAGCAGCTTAGTTCTGGGTGCAACTAATGAAAAACTGTTTTTT. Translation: CASSLVLGATNEKLFF.